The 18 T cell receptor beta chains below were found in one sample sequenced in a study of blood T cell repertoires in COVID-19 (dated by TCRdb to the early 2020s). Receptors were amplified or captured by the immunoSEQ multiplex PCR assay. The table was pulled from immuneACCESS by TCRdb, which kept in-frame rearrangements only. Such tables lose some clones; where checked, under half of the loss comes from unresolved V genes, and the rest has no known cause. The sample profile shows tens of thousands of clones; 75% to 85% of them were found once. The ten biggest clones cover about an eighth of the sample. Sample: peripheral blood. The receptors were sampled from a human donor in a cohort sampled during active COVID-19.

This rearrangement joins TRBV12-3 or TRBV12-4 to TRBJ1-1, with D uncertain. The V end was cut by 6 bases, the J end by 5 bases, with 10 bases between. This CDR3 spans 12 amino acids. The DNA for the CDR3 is TGTGCCAGCAGACTACATCGGACTGAAGCTTTCTTT. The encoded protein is CASRLHRTEAFF.

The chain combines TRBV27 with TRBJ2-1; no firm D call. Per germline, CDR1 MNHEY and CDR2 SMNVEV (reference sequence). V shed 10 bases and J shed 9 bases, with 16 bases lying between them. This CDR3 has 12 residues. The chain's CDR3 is CATLVSLGEQFF. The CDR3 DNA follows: TGTGCCACCTTAGTAAGTCTCGGTGAGCAGTTCTTC.

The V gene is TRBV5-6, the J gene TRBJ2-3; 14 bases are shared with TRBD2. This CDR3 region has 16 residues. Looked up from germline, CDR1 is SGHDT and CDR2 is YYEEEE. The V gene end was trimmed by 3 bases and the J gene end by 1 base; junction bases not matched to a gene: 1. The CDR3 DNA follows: TGTGCCAGCAGCTCGGGACTAGCGGGGGGCACAGATACGCAGTATTTT. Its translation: CASSSGLAGGTDTQYF.

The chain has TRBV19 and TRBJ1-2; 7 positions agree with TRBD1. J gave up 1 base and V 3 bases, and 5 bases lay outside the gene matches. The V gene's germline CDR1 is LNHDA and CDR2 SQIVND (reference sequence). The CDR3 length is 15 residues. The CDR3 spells CASSIVNRGNYGYTF. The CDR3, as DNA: TGTGCCAGTAGTATCGTAAACAGGGGTAACTATGGCTACACCTTC.

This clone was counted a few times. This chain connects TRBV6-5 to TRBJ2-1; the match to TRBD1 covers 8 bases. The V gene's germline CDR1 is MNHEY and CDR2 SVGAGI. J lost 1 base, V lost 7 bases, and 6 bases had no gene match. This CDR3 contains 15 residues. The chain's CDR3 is CASTRGQGSYNEQFF. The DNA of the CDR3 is TGTGCCAGCACCCGCGGACAGGGATCCTACAATGAGCAGTTCTTC.

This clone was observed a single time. CDR3 in amino acids: CASRAVATNEKLFF. The CDR3 DNA reads as TGTGCCAGCAGGGCTGTTGCAACTAATGAAAAACTGTTTTTT. This chain joins TRBV6-5 and TRBJ1-4; D is unresolved. The V end was cut by 6 bases, the J end by 0 bases, with 8 bases between. The CDR3 spans 14 residues. Germline lookup yields CDR1 MNHEY and CDR2 SVGAGI.

In nucleotides, the CDR3 is TGTGCCAGCTCCCTCGACAGGGGTCCCTACGAGCAGTACTTC. Amino acids: CASSLDRGPYEQYF. The V and J genes are TRBV18 and TRBJ2-7, with 8 bases that match TRBD1. CDR3 size: 14 residues. CDR1 KGHSH and CDR2 LQKENI come from the germline V gene. Trimming at V came to 6 bases and at J to 2 bases, leaving 6 bases not matched to a gene.

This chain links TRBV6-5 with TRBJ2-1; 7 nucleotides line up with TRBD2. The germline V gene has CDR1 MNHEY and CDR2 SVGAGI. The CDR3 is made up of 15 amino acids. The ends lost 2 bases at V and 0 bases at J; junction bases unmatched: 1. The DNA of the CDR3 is TGTGCCAGCAGTTACGGACTAGTCTCCTACAATGAGCAGTTCTTC. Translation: CASSYGLVSYNEQFF.

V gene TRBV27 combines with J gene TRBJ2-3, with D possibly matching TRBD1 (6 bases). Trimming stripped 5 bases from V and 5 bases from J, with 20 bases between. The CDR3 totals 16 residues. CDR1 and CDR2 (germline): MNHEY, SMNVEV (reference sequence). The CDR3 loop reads CASSTDRFFGGDTQYF. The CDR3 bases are TGTGCCAGCAGTACCGACAGGTTTTTCGGTGGAGATACGCAGTATTTT.

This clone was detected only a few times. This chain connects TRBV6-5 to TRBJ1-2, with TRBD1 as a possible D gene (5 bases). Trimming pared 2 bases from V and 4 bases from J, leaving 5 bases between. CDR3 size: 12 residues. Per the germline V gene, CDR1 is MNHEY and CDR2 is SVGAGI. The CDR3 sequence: CASSYQGYGYTF. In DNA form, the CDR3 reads TGTGCCAGCAGTTACCAGGGCTATGGCTACACCTTC.

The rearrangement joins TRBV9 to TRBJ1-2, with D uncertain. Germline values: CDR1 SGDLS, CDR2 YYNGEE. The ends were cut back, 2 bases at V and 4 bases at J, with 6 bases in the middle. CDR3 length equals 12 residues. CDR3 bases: TGTGCCAGCAGCGTCGGTATCTATGGCTACACCTTC. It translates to CASSVGIYGYTF. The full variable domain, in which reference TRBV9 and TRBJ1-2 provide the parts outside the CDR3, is DSGVTQTPKHLITATGQRVTLRCSPRSGDLSVYWYQQSLDQGLQFLIQYYNGEERAKGNILERFSAQQFPDLHSELNLSSLELGDSALYFCASSVGIYGYTFGSGTRLTVV.

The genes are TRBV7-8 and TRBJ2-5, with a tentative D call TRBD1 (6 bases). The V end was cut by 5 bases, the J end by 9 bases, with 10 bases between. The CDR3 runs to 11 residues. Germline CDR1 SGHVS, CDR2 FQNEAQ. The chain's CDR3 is CASSPRTAQYF. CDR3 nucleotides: TGTGCCAGCAGCCCCCGGACAGCCCAGTACTTC.

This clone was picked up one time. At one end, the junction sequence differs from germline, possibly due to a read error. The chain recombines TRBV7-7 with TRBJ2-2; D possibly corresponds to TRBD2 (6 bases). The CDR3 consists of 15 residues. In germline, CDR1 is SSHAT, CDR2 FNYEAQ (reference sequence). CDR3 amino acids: CASSLGDFNTGELFF. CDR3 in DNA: TGTGCTAGCAGCTTAGGGGACTTTAACACCGGGGAGCTGTTTTTT.

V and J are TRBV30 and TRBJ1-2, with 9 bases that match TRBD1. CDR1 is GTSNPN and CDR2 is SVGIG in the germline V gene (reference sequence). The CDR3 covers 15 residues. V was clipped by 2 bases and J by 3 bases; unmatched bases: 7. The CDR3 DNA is TGTGCCTGGAGTTTCGGACAGGGGAAGGACTATGGCTACACCTTC. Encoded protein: CAWSFGQGKDYGYTF.

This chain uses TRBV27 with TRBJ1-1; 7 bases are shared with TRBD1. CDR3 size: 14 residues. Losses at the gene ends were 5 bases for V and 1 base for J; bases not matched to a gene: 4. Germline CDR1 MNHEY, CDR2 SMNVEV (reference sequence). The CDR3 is CASSKRQGNTEAFF. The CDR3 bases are TGTGCCAGCAGTAAACGACAGGGGAACACTGAAGCTTTCTTT.

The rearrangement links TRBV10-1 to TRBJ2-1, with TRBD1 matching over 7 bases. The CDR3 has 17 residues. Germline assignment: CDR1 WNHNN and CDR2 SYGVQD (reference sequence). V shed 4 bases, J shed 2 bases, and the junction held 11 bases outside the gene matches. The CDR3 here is CASSAPTGITTYNEQFF. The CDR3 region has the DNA TGCGCCAGCAGTGCACCGACAGGGATTACTACCTACAATGAGCAGTTCTTC.

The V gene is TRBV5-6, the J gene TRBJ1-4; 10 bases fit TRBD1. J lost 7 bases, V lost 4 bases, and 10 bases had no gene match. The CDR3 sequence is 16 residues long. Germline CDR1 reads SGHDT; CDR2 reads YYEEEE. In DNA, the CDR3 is TGTGCCAGCAGCGCCACCGGGACAGGGGAATTTGAAAAACTGTTTTTT. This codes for CASSATGTGEFEKLFF.

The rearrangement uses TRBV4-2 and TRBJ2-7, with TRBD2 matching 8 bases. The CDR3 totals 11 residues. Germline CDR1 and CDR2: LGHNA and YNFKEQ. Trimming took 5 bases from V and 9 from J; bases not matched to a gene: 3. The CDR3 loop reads CASSSSGGQYF. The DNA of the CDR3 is TGTGCCAGCAGCTCAAGCGGGGGGCAGTACTTC.